Here is one T cell receptor (beta chain) with its context. Its antigen is currently unknown. The sample comes from a study of cytomegalovirus exposure and HLA in healthy donors. Overall study findings and caveats: Accurate prediction of HLA-A and HLA-B alleles (for most subjects) was reportedly achieved from TCR beta sequences. Analysis was performed later, and it showed HLA-associated TCR beta chains to be more clonally expanded than equally common others. Researchers left out some V segments, among them TRBV6-2 and TRBV6-3, as indistinguishable.

V was pared by 7 bases and J by 0 bases, with 5 bases of the junction left unmatched. The germline gives CDR1 MNHEY, CDR2 SVGAGI. The CDR3 contains 15 residues. 60 Vbeta and 13 Jbeta primers were used in PCR. Clones were read by immunoSEQ multiplex PCR, and TCRdb kept only the in-frame ones, dropping some. Altogether approximately 100,000 clones are present, about 70% being singletons, with the ten largest covering approximately 1.1%. Sequencing was carried out using PBMCs. The receptor was isolated from a female donor in good health and CMV-seronegative. The V gene is TRBV6-5, the J gene TRBJ1-3; the match to TRBD1 covers 8 bases. CDR3 nucleotide sequence: TGTGCCAGCAAGCGGACAGGGTTCTCTGGAAACACCATATATTTT. Its translation: CASKRTGFSGNTIYF.